These 32 T cell receptor beta chains came from one sample sequenced in a study of blood T cell repertoires in COVID-19. Assay used: immunoSEQ multiplex PCR; TCRdb lists only in-frame clones, some missing. The sample records hundreds of thousands of clones, just under 90% being singletons. Sequenced: PBMCs or T cells enriched from blood (not recorded which). These receptors were obtained from a woman aged 25 to 45 with acute COVID-19.

There are a few counts of this clone. The chain recombines TRBV6-5 with TRBJ2-5; perhaps TRBD2 as D (6 bases). The germline V and J ends were trimmed by 6 bases and 1 base, with 15 bases remaining between them. The CDR3 covers 15 residues. Germline-derived CDR1 and CDR2 are MNHEY and SVGAGI. CDR3 sequence reads: CASSHSGGTQETQYF. In DNA, the CDR3 is TGTGCCAGCAGCCATAGTGGCGGGACCCAAGAGACCCAGTACTTC.

The V call is TRBV7-9, the J call TRBJ1-4; D is unresolved. Germline V gene data show CDR1 as SEHNR and CDR2 as FQNEAQ (reference sequence). The CDR3 is made up of 13 amino acids. V gave up 2 bases and J gave up 5 bases, with 6 bases separating them. The CDR3, as DNA: TGTGCCAGCAGCTTAAGCCCAAATGAAAAACTGTTTTTT. Amino acids: CASSLSPNEKLFF.

The chain employs TRBV19 and TRBJ1-2, with D perhaps TRBD1 (6 bases). The CDR3 extends over 12 amino acids. Germline CDR1 and CDR2: LNHDA and SQIVND (reference sequence). V was pared by 5 bases and J by 8 bases, with 12 bases between. CDR3 in DNA: TGTGCCAGTAGTCCTGGGACATTCGGCTACACCTTC. Protein sequence: CASSPGTFGYTF. Filled out from reference TRBV19 and TRBJ1-2, the complete variable domain reads DGGITQSPKYLFRKEGQNVTLSCEQNLNHDAMYWYRQDPGQGLRLIYYSQIVNDFQKGDIAEGYSVSREKKESFPLTVTSAQKNPTAFYLCASSPGTFGYTFGSGTRLTVV.

This clone occurred once. The V and J genes are TRBV10-2 and TRBJ1-2; 9 bases are shared with TRBD1. The CDR3 length is 13 residues. CDR1 and CDR2 (germline): WSHSY, SAAADI. The V and J ends lost 7 bases and 5 bases, in that order; junction bases with no gene match: 5. CDR3 DNA: TGCGCCAGCACTCTGACAGGGGGTTATGGCTACACCTTC. Protein sequence: CASTLTGGYGYTF.

This clone showed up just once. The CDR3 is CASSEMRNTEAFF. The DNA of the CDR3 is TGTGCCAGCAGTGAAATGCGTAACACTGAAGCTTTCTTT. The chain links TRBV6-1 to TRBJ1-1; D is uncertain. Germline CDR1 MNHNS, CDR2 SASEGT. The CDR3 loop spans 13 amino acids. Trimming left V 2 bases short and J 2 bases short, with 6 bases between.

V and J are TRBV4-1 and TRBJ1-2; D perhaps matches TRBD1 (5 bases). V dropped 1 base and J dropped 5 bases, with 11 bases sitting between them. CDR1 is MGHRA and CDR2 is YSYEKL in the germline V gene. This CDR3 is 14 amino acids long. The CDR3 loop is CASSQGTPIYGYTF. The CDR3 DNA sequence: TGCGCCAGCAGCCAAGGGACACCCATTTATGGCTACACCTTC.

Points on this clone: The same CDR3 also results from other DNA sequences found in this sample. The CDR3 bases are TGTGCCAGCTCACCCAGGGGCCGGAATGAGCAGTTCTTC. It codes for CASSPRGRNEQFF. This rearrangement joins TRBV18 to TRBJ2-1; D is perhaps TRBD1 (6 bases). The V and J ends lost 3 bases and 7 bases respectively, with 10 bases between them. The CDR3 sequence is 13 residues long. The germline V gene encodes CDR1 KGHSH and CDR2 LQKENI.

In its sample, this clone was seen once. This chain links TRBV28 with TRBJ2-7; 7 bases map to TRBD1. This CDR3 contains 14 residues. Germline values: CDR1 MDHEN, CDR2 SYDVKM. The V gene end was trimmed by 4 bases and the J gene end by 1 base; junction bases not matched to a gene: 4. This chain's CDR3 is CASSSGQVSYEQYF. As DNA, the CDR3 is TGTGCCAGCAGTTCCGGACAGGTTTCCTACGAGCAGTACTTC.

The chain has TRBV6-5 and TRBJ2-1; tentatively, D is TRBD2 (5 bases). The CDR3 runs to 12 residues. Trimming took off 5 bases at V and 7 bases at J, with 9 bases between the two ends. Germline V gives CDR1 MNHEY, CDR2 SVGAGI. The CDR3 loop is CASSKTGNEQFF. The CDR3 region has the DNA TGTGCCAGCAGTAAGACGGGAAATGAGCAGTTCTTC.

The rearrangement links TRBV10-3 to TRBJ1-1, with TRBD1 as a possible D gene (6 bases). This CDR3 spans 14 amino acids. Looked up from germline, CDR1 is ENHRY and CDR2 is SYGVKD. Trimming left V 6 bases short and J 5 bases short, with 16 bases between. The CDR3 DNA is TGTGCCATCAGGATAAGTGAAGGGGGAACTGAAGCTTTCTTT. Protein product: CAIRISEGGTEAFF.

The chain employs TRBV15 and TRBJ1-1, with 7 bases that match TRBD1. V shed 1 base, J shed 9 bases, and the junction held 5 bases outside the gene matches. Germline values: CDR1 LNHNV, CDR2 YYDKDF (reference sequence). This CDR3 is 13 amino acids long. Written as DNA, the CDR3 is TGTGCCACCAGCAGAGCCACAGGGGTCCAAGCTTTCTTT. Amino acid sequence: CATSRATGVQAFF.

The J gene is TRBJ1-4, the V gene TRBV11-2; D unresolved. The CDR3 is 14 amino acids. Germline V gene lookup returns CDR1 SGHAT and CDR2 FQNNGV. V dropped 1 base and J dropped 4 bases, with 7 bases sitting between them. CDR3 nucleotide sequence: TGTGCCAGCAGCTTAGGGGGAGGTAATGAAAAACTGTTTTTT. This sequence encodes CASSLGGGNEKLFF.

The V gene is TRBV29-1, the J gene TRBJ1-1; D may be TRBD1 (5 bases). Trimming cost V 4 bases and J 1 base, with 7 bases left between them. Germline CDR1 is SQVTM and CDR2 is ANQGSEA. This CDR3 has 12 amino acids. The CDR3 protein is CSVVTGNTEAFF. CDR3 nucleotides: TGCAGCGTTGTAACAGGGAACACTGAAGCTTTCTTT.

The chain uses TRBV4-1 and TRBJ1-6; 8 bases align to TRBD1. The J segment lost 8 bases and the V segment lost 2 bases, leaving 5 bases of the junction unmatched. The CDR3 is 15 residues long. CDR1 is MGHRA and CDR2 is YSYEKL in the germline V gene. The CDR3 DNA sequence: TGCGCCAGCAGCCAACCGGACAGGGTGGATTCACCCCTCCACTTT. Amino acids: CASSQPDRVDSPLHF.

V usage is TRBV10-3 and J usage is TRBJ1-5, with 9 bases that match TRBD1. The CDR3 contains 16 residues. V was pared by 2 bases and J by 6 bases, with 8 bases of the junction left unmatched. Germline assignment: CDR1 ENHRY and CDR2 SYGVKD. The CDR3 protein is CAISEGGQGSGQPQHF. In DNA form, the CDR3 reads TGTGCCATCAGTGAGGGGGGACAGGGTTCCGGTCAGCCCCAGCATTTT.

The V gene is TRBV9, the J gene TRBJ2-3, with 8 bases matching TRBD2. Trimming cost V 4 bases and J 4 bases; bases outside gene matches: 14. Germline values: CDR1 SGDLS, CDR2 YYNGEE. The CDR3 is 17 residues long. CDR3 sequence (DNA): TGTGCCAGCAGCCCCCGCCCCGTGGCGGGGGGCGCAGATACGCAGTATTTT. It is translated as CASSPRPVAGGADTQYF.

This rearrangement joins TRBV5-4 to TRBJ1-2; 10 positions match TRBD1. With 3 bases clipped from V and 4 bases from J, the junction kept 3 bases outside the gene matches. Per germline, CDR1 SGHNT and CDR2 YYREEE (reference sequence). The CDR3 runs 14 residues. DNA of the CDR3: TGTGCCAGCAGCTGGACAGGGGGTAGCTATGGCTACACCTTC. Its translation: CASSWTGGSYGYTF.

V is TRBV11-2 and J is TRBJ1-6, with D perhaps matching TRBD1 (5 bases). CDR3 size: 15 residues. CDR1 is SGHAT and CDR2 is FQNNGV in the germline V gene. The ends were cut back, 2 bases at V and 4 bases at J, with 9 bases in the middle. The chain's CDR3 is CASSLTGRYNSPLHF. The DNA for the CDR3 is TGTGCCAGCAGCTTAACAGGACGGTATAATTCACCCCTCCACTTT.

This chain links TRBV4-1 with TRBJ2-7, with 10 bases that match TRBD1. From germline, CDR1 is MGHRA and CDR2 YSYEKL. The CDR3 contains 19 residues. The trim removed 0 bases at V and 5 bases at J, leaving 16 bases unmatched. DNA for the CDR3: TGCGCCAGCAGCCAAGATGCGGGACGACAGGGGGCTTTTTCCCACGAGCAGTACTTC. The encoded protein is CASSQDAGRQGAFSHEQYF.

This clone has a single count. The chain carries TRBV12-3 or TRBV12-4 and TRBJ2-7; D remains ambiguous. This CDR3 spans 11 amino acids. V was cut by 5 bases and J by 4 bases, with 6 bases left in between. Written as DNA, the CDR3 is TGTGCCAGCAGTCAAAATTACGAGCAGTACTTC. It codes for CASSQNYEQYF.

The V call is TRBV9, the J call TRBJ2-5; 9 nucleotides agree with TRBD2. This CDR3 region has 14 residues. Trimming at V came to 6 bases and at J to 5 bases, leaving 8 bases not matched to a gene. In germline, CDR1 is SGDLS, CDR2 YYNGEE. CDR3 amino acids: CASNLRGGWETQYF. CDR3 sequence (DNA): TGTGCCAGCAATTTGCGGGGGGGCTGGGAGACCCAGTACTTC.

The V call is TRBV7-2, the J call TRBJ2-7; D is possibly TRBD2 (5 bases). This CDR3 comprises 14 residues. Between the trimmed V and J ends, which lost 5 bases and 4 bases, there was a span of 15 bases. The germline V gene encodes CDR1 SGHTA and CDR2 FQGNSA. The CDR3 spells CASSGGSYDYEQYF. The CDR3 DNA reads as TGTGCCAGCAGCGGAGGCTCCTACGATTACGAGCAGTACTTC. Full variable domain (rest looked up from reference TRBV7-2 and TRBJ2-7): GAGVSQSPSNKVTEKGKDVELRCDPISGHTALYWYRQSLGQGLEFLIYFQGNSAPDKSGLPSDRFSAERTGGSVSTLTIQRTQQEDSAVYLCASSGGSYDYEQYFGPGTRLTVT.

The chain couples TRBV10-3 to TRBJ1-3; D is perhaps TRBD1 (5 bases). With 10 bases removed from V and 2 bases from J, the gap between germline ends came to 15 bases. The CDR3 loop spans 14 amino acids. Germline lookup yields CDR1 ENHRY and CDR2 SYGVKD. The CDR3 loop is CATTQDSPGNTIYF. The CDR3 DNA sequence: TGTGCCACAACCCAAGACAGTCCTGGAAACACCATATATTTT.

This chain links TRBV10-3 with TRBJ1-1; the D gene is possibly TRBD1 (5 bases). From germline, CDR1 is ENHRY and CDR2 SYGVKD. The CDR3 consists of 16 residues. The ends were cut back, 2 bases at V and 4 bases at J, with 17 bases in the middle. Here the CDR3 reads CAISEPQGRGSTEAFF. The CDR3 coding sequence is TGTGCCATCAGTGAGCCGCAGGGTAGGGGTAGCACTGAAGCTTTCTTT.

The chain couples TRBV10-3 to TRBJ1-3; TRBD1 matches 10 bases. Germline trimming cut 4 bases from V and 9 bases from J; bases unmatched to any gene: 9. The CDR3 sequence is 15 residues long. The germline CDR1 and CDR2 sequences are ENHRY and SYGVKD. As DNA, the CDR3 is TGTGCCATCAGTGCCCCGGGACAGGGGTTGAGCACCATATATTTT. It is translated as CAISAPGQGLSTIYF.

The chain couples TRBV6-5 to TRBJ1-6; the D gene is possibly TRBD1 (5 bases). The germline CDR1 and CDR2 sequences are MNHEY and SVGAGI. Trimming removed 10 bases at V and 1 base at J, with 14 bases between. This CDR3 comprises 15 residues. The CDR3, as DNA: TGTGCCACCTTAGGGGTGTGGTCCTATAATTCACCCCTCCACTTT. This gives the protein CATLGVWSYNSPLHF.

The chain couples TRBV19 to TRBJ1-2, with 12 bases matching TRBD1. There are 14 residues in the CDR3. The V gene's germline CDR1 is LNHDA and CDR2 SQIVND (reference sequence). The trim removed 3 bases at V and 6 bases at J, leaving 2 bases unmatched. DNA for the CDR3: TGTGCCAGTAGTATGGGGACAGGGGGCAATGGCTACACCTTC. It codes for CASSMGTGGNGYTF. The full variable domain, with the rest looked up from reference TRBV19 and TRBJ1-2, is DGGITQSPKYLFRKEGQNVTLSCEQNLNHDAMYWYRQDPGQGLRLIYYSQIVNDFQKGDIAEGYSVSREKKESFPLTVTSAQKNPTAFYLCASSMGTGGNGYTFGSGTRLTVV.

The CDR3 DNA is TGTGCCTGGAGCAAACGGGGGGCTGGGTATGGCTACACCTTC. Amino acids: CAWSKRGAGYGYTF. The chain uses TRBV30 and TRBJ1-2; tentatively, D is TRBD1 (6 bases). V shed 3 bases and J shed 5 bases, with 16 bases lying between them. Germline V gene sequence: CDR1 GTSNPN, CDR2 SVGIG (reference sequence). The CDR3 extends over 14 amino acids.

This clone was counted once. The gene calls are TRBV6-5 and TRBJ2-7; D is ambiguous. Germline V gene data show CDR1 as MNHEY and CDR2 as SVGAGI. The CDR3 is made up of 10 amino acids. V lost 8 bases, J lost 5 bases, and 7 bases lay in between. The CDR3 DNA follows: TGTGCCAGCCAGAAGAACGAGCAGTACTTC. This encodes CASQKNEQYF.

The rearrangement joins TRBV7-9 to TRBJ2-2; a weak D match, TRBD1 (6 bases). This CDR3 is 15 amino acids long. Germline CDR1 SEHNR, CDR2 FQNEAQ (reference sequence). V dropped 11 bases and J dropped 2 bases, with 18 bases sitting between them. The CDR3 DNA follows: TGTGCCCCACAGGGTCAAGAGCCTAACACCGGGGAGCTGTTTTTT. Its translation: CAPQGQEPNTGELFF. Drawing the rest from reference TRBV7-9 and TRBJ2-2, the complete variable domain is DTGVSQNPRHKITKRGQNVTFRCDPISEHNRLYWYRQTLGQGPEFLTYFQNEAQLEKSRLLSDRFSAERPKGSFSTLEIQRTEQGDSAMYLCAPQGQEPNTGELFFGEGSRLTVL.

This clone was observed a single time. The V call is TRBV11-2, the J call TRBJ1-4; possible D gene TRBD1, 6 bases. The germline CDR1 and CDR2 sequences are SGHAT and FQNNGV. This CDR3 has 14 amino acids. V gave up 4 bases and J gave up 8 bases, with 14 bases separating them. CDR3 nucleotides: TGTGCCAGCAGCTCCAGCGTTAGGGGGGAAAAACTGTTTTTT. Residues: CASSSSVRGEKLFF.

This clone has only a few counts. The chain employs TRBV23-1 and TRBJ1-1; tentatively, D is TRBD1 (5 bases). TRBV23-1 is treated as an ORF (open reading frame) with a function not yet certain. The CDR3 is made up of 13 amino acids. V gave up 7 bases and J gave up 2 bases, with 11 bases separating them. CDR3 nucleotides: TGCGCCAGCAACCACAGGTTTAACACTGAAGCTTTCTTT. It translates to CASNHRFNTEAFF.